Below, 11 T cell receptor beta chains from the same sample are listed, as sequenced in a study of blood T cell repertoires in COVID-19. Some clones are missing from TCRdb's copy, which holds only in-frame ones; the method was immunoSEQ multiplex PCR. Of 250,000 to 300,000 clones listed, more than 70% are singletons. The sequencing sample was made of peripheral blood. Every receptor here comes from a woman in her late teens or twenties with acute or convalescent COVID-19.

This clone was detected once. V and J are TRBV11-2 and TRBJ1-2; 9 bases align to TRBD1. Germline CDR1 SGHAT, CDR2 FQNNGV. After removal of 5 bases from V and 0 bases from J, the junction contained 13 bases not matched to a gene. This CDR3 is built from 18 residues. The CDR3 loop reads CASSPRRTGAPSNYGYTF. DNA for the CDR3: TGTGCCAGCAGCCCCCGACGGACAGGGGCGCCCTCTAACTATGGCTACACCTTC. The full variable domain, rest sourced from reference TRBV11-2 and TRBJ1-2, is EAGVAQSPRYKIIEKRQSVAFWCNPISGHATLYWYQQILGQGPKLLIQFQNNGVVDDSQLPKDRFSAERLKGVDSTLKIQPAKLEDSAVYLCASSPRRTGAPSNYGYTFGSGTRLTVV.

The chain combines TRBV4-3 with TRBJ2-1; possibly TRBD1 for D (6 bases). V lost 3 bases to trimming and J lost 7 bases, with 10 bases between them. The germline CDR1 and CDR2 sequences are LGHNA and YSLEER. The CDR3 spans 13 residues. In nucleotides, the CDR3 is TGCGCCAGCAGCCACTCCGGACAGAATGAGCAGTTCTTC. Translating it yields CASSHSGQNEQFF.

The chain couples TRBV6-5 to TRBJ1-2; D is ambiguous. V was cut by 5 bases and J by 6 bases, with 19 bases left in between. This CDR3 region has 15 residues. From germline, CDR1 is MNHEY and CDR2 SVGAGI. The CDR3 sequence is CASSPAPEPYDGYTF. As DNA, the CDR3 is TGTGCCAGCAGTCCTGCCCCTGAACCCTATGATGGCTACACCTTC.

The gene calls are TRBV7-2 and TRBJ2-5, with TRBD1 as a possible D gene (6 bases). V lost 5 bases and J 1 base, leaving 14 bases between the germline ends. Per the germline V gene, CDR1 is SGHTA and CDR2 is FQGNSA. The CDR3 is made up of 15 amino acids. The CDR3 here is CASSAQTGTQETQYF. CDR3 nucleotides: TGTGCCAGCAGCGCACAGACAGGTACCCAAGAGACCCAGTACTTC.

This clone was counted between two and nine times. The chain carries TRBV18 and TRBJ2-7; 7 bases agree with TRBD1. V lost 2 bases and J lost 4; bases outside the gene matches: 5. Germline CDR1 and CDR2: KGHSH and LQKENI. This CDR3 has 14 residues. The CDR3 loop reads CASSPDRATYEQYF. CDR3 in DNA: TGTGCCAGCTCACCAGACAGGGCCACTTACGAGCAGTACTTC.

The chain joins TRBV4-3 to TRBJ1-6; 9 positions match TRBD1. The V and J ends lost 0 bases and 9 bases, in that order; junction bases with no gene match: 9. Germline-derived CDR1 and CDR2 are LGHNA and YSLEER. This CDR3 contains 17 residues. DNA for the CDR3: TGCGCCAGCAGCCAAGATGGGGGACAGGGTTTCAGTTCACCCCTCCACTTT. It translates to CASSQDGGQGFSSPLHF.

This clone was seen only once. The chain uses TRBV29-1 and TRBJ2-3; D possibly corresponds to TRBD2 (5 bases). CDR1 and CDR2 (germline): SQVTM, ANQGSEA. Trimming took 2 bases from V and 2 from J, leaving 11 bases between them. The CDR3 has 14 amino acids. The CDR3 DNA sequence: TGCAGCGTTGAATCCGGGGAACACACAGATACGCAGTATTTT. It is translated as CSVESGEHTDTQYF.

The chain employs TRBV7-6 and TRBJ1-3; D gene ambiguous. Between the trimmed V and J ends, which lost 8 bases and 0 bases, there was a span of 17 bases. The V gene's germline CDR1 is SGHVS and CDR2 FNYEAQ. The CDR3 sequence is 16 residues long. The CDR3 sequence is CASSRPGGSSGNTIYF. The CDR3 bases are TGTGCCAGCTCCCGACCGGGCGGGAGCTCTGGAAACACCATATATTTT.

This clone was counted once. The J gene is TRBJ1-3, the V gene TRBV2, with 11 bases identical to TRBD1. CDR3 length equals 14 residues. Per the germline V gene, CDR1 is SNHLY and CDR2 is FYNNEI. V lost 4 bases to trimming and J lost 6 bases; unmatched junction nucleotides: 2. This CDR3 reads CASSADRGQNTIYF. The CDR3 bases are TGTGCCAGCAGTGCGGACAGGGGGCAAAACACCATATATTTT.

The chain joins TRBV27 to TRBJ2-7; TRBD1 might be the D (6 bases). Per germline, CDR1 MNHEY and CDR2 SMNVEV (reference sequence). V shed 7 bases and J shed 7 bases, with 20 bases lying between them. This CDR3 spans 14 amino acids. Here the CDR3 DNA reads TGTGCCAGCAATTTCTCAGCGACAGGACCTGAGCAGTACTTC. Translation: CASNFSATGPEQYF.

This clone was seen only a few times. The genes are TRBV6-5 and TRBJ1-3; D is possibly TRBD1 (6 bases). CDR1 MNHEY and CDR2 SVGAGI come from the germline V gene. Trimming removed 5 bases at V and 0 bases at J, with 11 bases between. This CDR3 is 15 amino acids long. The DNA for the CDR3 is TGTGCCAGCAGTCTACAGGGCACCTCTGGAAACACCATATATTTT. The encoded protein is CASSLQGTSGNTIYF.